Listed below are T cell receptor beta chains from one sample, sequenced in a study of a mutant IDH1 vaccine in newly diagnosed glioma. The assay was immunoSEQ multiplex PCR, and TCRdb's table has in-frame clones only and misses some. The repertoire includes some 95,000 clones, over 75% of them detected once, and around 7% sits in the top ten. Sample: PBMCs, taken from a glioma patient treated with radiotherapy, temozolomide or both. Source of these receptors: a man aged 35 to 55 with glioma. The CDR3 runs from the conserved cysteine through the conserved F or W. Fields, in order: D gene, CDR3 length, V gene, clone size, J gene, CDR3 protein, CDR3 DNA. A D gene is named only where the DNA matches it firmly. Only some rows state a clone size, as once, few, many or a class for expanded clones.

>NA|16|TRBV19|NA|TRBJ1-1
CASSIGGNRPFTEAFF
TGTGCCAGTAGTATAGGGGGGAACAGACCCTTCACTGAAGCTTTCTTT
>NA|14|TRBV21-1|NA|TRBJ2-1
CASSKAGAGNEQFF
TGTGCCAGCAGCAAAGCAGGGGCCGGCAATGAGCAGTTCTTC
>NA|13|TRBV7-2|NA|TRBJ2-7
CASSGQQGYEQYF
TGTGCCAGCAGCGGACAACAGGGTTACGAGCAGTACTTC
>NA|15|TRBV7-3|NA|TRBJ2-2
CASSLTGKNTGELFF
TGTGCCAGCAGCTTAACGGGGAAGAACACCGGGGAGCTGTTTTTT
>NA|13|TRBV6-5|NA|TRBJ1-5
CASSYRFNQPQHF
TGTGCCAGCAGTTACAGGTTTAATCAGCCCCAGCATTTT
>NA|17|TRBV2|NA|TRBJ1-6
CASSEYRASSYNSPLHF
TGTGCCAGCAGTGAATACAGGGCGAGCTCCTATAATTCACCCCTCCACTTT
>TRBD1|15|TRBV4-3|NA|TRBJ1-1
CASSRGQGLNTEAFF
TGCGCCAGCAGCCGGGGACAGGGCTTGAACACTGAAGCTTTCTTT
>NA|14|TRBV7-2|NA|TRBJ1-2
CASSLDRTNYGYTF
TGTGCCAGCAGCTTGGACCGGACTAACTATGGCTACACCTTC
>TRBD2|14|TRBV28|NA|TRBJ2-3
CASSPTSGWDTQYF
TGTGCCAGCAGCCCGACTAGCGGTTGGGATACGCAGTATTTT
>NA|13|TRBV19|NA|TRBJ1-1
CASSPRMNTEAFF
TGTGCCAGTAGTCCTCGAATGAACACTGAAGCTTTCTTT
>TRBD1|15|TRBV6-1|NA|TRBJ1-2
CASRRDRGEGYGYTF
TGTGCCAGCAGGCGGGACAGGGGGGAGGGCTATGGCTACACCTTC
>TRBD1|15|TRBV7-9|few|TRBJ2-7
CASSSTGTGGREQYF
TGTGCCAGCAGCTCCACCGGGACAGGGGGCCGGGAGCAGTACTTC
>NA|12|TRBV6-4|NA|TRBJ2-1
CASRDSYNEQFF
TGTGCCAGCAGGGACAGTTACAATGAGCAGTTCTTC
>NA|16|TRBV7-3|NA|TRBJ1-1
CASSLKGWPRDTEAFF
TGTGCCAGCAGCTTAAAAGGGTGGCCAAGGGACACTGAAGCTTTCTTT
>NA|13|TRBV5-1|NA|TRBJ2-5
CASSLTWRETQYF
TGCGCCAGCAGCTTAACATGGCGAGAGACCCAGTACTTC
>TRBD2|17|TRBV30|once|TRBJ2-6
CAWSRRRGDRGANVLTF
TGTGCCTGGAGTAGAAGGCGGGGGGATCGTGGGGCCAACGTCCTGACTTTC
>TRBD1|15|TRBV7-2|NA|TRBJ1-3
CASSPSTGLGNTIYF
TGTGCCAGCAGCCCCTCGACAGGGTTAGGAAACACCATATATTTT
>TRBD1|15|TRBV7-2|NA|TRBJ2-7
CASSLTGSASYEQYF
TGTGCCAGCAGCCTGACAGGGAGTGCCTCCTACGAGCAGTACTTC
>TRBD2|16|TRBV27|NA|TRBJ2-3
CASSLGRGAFTDTQYF
TGTGCCAGCAGTTTAGGGCGGGGGGCTTTCACAGATACGCAGTATTTT
>NA|16|TRBV4-1|NA|TRBJ1-2
CASSQEGGKGYYGYTF
TGCGCCAGCAGCCAAGAGGGCGGGAAAGGGTACTATGGCTACACCTTC
>NA|14|TRBV12-5|NA|TRBJ2-6
CASGPDPGANVLTF
TGTGCTAGTGGGCCGGACCCGGGGGCCAACGTCCTGACTTTC
>NA|11|TRBV7-9|NA|TRBJ2-1
CASSFLGEQFF
TGTGCCAGCAGCTTCCTAGGTGAGCAGTTCTTC
>NA|13|TRBV21-1|NA|TRBJ1-4
CASSRLTKEKLFF
TGTGCCAGCAGCCGATTGACAAAGGAAAAACTGTTTTTT
>TRBD2|21|TRBV4-1|NA|TRBJ2-6
CASSPLRIAGTLSSGANVLTF
TGCGCCAGCAGCCCCCTGAGGATAGCGGGGACCCTTAGCTCTGGGGCCAACGTCCTGACTTTC
>NA|12|TRBV6-5|few|TRBJ1-1
CASSRTEGRAFF
TGTGCCAGCAGTCGGACGGAAGGGCGAGCTTTCTTT
>NA|11|TRBV7-9|NA|TRBJ2-1
CASSRLDEQFF
TGTGCCAGCAGCCGTCTGGATGAGCAGTTCTTC
>NA|12|TRBV5-6|NA|TRBJ1-4
CASNLGDEKLFF
TGTGCCAGCAACTTGGGGGACGAAAAACTGTTTTTT
>NA|15|TRBV7-9|NA|TRBJ2-7
CASSLAQGAMYEQYF
TGTGCCAGCAGCTTAGCACAGGGTGCGATGTACGAGCAGTACTTC
>TRBD2|17|TRBV2|NA|TRBJ2-7
CASTHGAEGLASYEQYF
TGTGCCAGCACGCACGGGGCTGAGGGACTAGCCTCCTACGAGCAGTACTTC
>NA|13|TRBV4-3|NA|TRBJ1-2
CASSPGQPYGYTF
TGCGCCAGCAGCCCCGGACAGCCCTATGGCTACACCTTC